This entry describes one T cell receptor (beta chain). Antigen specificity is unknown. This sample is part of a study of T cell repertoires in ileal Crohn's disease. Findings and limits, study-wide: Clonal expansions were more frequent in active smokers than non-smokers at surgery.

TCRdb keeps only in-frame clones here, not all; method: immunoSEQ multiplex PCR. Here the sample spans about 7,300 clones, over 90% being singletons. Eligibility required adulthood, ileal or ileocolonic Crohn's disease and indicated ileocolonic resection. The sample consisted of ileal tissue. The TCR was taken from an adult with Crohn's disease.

DNA for the CDR3: TGTGCCAGCAGCTCCGGGACAGGGTCCTACAATGAGCAGTTCTTC. It codes for CASSSGTGSYNEQFF. This chain joins TRBV11-2 and TRBJ2-1; TRBD1 agrees at 9 bases. The CDR3 extends over 15 amino acids. The germline gives CDR1 SGHAT, CDR2 FQNNGV. V shed 4 bases and J 1 base; nucleotides not matched to a gene: 2.